This passage covers 12 T cell receptor beta chains from one sample sequenced in a study of blood T cell repertoires in COVID-19. Assay used: immunoSEQ multiplex PCR; TCRdb lists only in-frame clones, some missing. The sample contains around 70,000 clones, around 70% of which appear only once. The sample was peripheral blood. The receptors stem from a man aged 65 to 85 with acute or convalescent COVID-19.

V gene TRBV6-5 combines with J gene TRBJ2-7; TRBD1 agrees at 11 bases. The V gene end was trimmed by 5 bases and the J gene end by 3 bases; junction bases not matched to a gene: 3. CDR1 MNHEY and CDR2 SVGAGI come from the germline V gene. The CDR3 has 14 residues. DNA of the CDR3: TGTGCCAGCAGTCACGGGACAGGGGGCTACGAGCAGTACTTC. Its protein is CASSHGTGGYEQYF.

This chain uses TRBV4-1 with TRBJ2-1; 9 bases are a match to TRBD2. The germline V gene has CDR1 MGHRA and CDR2 YSYEKL. J was trimmed by 9 bases and V by 0 bases; bases with no gene match: 9. The length of the CDR3 is 16 residues. CDR3 region: CASSQDASGALGEQFF. The CDR3 DNA reads as TGCGCCAGCAGCCAAGATGCTAGCGGGGCTCTGGGTGAGCAGTTCTTC.

The V gene is TRBV7-2, the J gene TRBJ1-1; D call uncertain. The length of the CDR3 is 15 residues. V shed 2 bases and J shed 4 bases, with 14 bases lying between them. Germline loops: CDR1 SGHTA, CDR2 FQGNSA. This chain's CDR3 is CASSLPTGYATEAFF. CDR3 bases: TGTGCCAGCAGCTTACCGACTGGGTATGCCACTGAAGCTTTCTTT.

The chain joins TRBV2 to TRBJ2-7; 11 nucleotides line up with TRBD2. This CDR3 comprises 15 residues. With 3 bases clipped from V and 5 bases from J, the junction kept 6 bases outside the gene matches. Per the germline V gene, CDR1 is SNHLY and CDR2 is FYNNEI. In DNA, the CDR3 is TGTGCCAGCAGTGACGGGGGGACTAGCGGACACGAGCAGTACTTC. As protein: CASSDGGTSGHEQYF.

J is TRBJ1-1 and V is TRBV4-3, with D unresolved. V was pared by 1 base and J by 0 bases, with 6 bases between. CDR1 and CDR2 (germline): LGHNA, YSLEER. CDR3 size: 14 residues. For the CDR3, the DNA is TGCGCCAGCAGCCAAGTAGAGATGAACACTGAAGCTTTCTTT. This gives the protein CASSQVEMNTEAFF.

V and J are TRBV19 and TRBJ1-1; D perhaps matches TRBD1 (6 bases). Looked up from germline, CDR1 is LNHDA and CDR2 is SQIVND (reference sequence). This CDR3 is 14 amino acids long. Trimming removed 3 bases at V and 3 bases at J, with 11 bases between. In nucleotides, the CDR3 is TGTGCCAGTAGTATCGAACAGGGTTACACTGAAGCTTTCTTT. This encodes CASSIEQGYTEAFF.

The V gene is TRBV18, the J gene TRBJ2-7; TRBD1 matches at 8 bases. The ends lost 3 bases at V and 4 bases at J; junction bases unmatched: 5. This CDR3 is built from 14 residues. The germline gives CDR1 KGHSH, CDR2 LQKENI. DNA of the CDR3: TGTGCCAGCTCACCGACAGGGGCAACGTACGAGCAGTACTTC. It specifies CASSPTGATYEQYF.

The chain couples TRBV4-2 to TRBJ2-2, with 8 nucleotides matching TRBD1. CDR3 size: 17 residues. The trim removed 2 bases at V and 1 base at J, leaving 6 bases unmatched. The germline CDR1 and CDR2 sequences are LGHNA and YNFKEQ. The CDR3 DNA is TGTGCCAGCAGCCAACGACTTGGACAGGGGAACACCGGGGAGCTGTTTTTT. Protein: CASSQRLGQGNTGELFF.

The chain has TRBV5-1 and TRBJ2-4; 8 positions agree with TRBD2. V lost 0 bases to trimming and J lost 8 bases; unmatched junction nucleotides: 10. Germline CDR1 is SGHRS and CDR2 is YFSETQ. The CDR3 is made up of 16 amino acids. CDR3 in amino acids: CASSLGASGAGDIQYF. CDR3 coding DNA: TGCGCCAGCAGCTTGGGGGCTAGCGGAGCGGGGGACATTCAGTACTTC. The variable domain in full, with the rest retrieved from reference TRBV5-1 and TRBJ2-4, is KAGVTQTPRYLIKTRGQQVTLSCSPISGHRSVSWYQQTPGQGLQFLFEYFSETQRNKGNFPGRFSGRQFSNSRSEMNVSTLELGDSALYLCASSLGASGAGDIQYFGAGTRLSVL.

Turning to this clone: Different DNA sequences within this sample yield the same CDR3. V usage is TRBV27 and J usage is TRBJ2-7; 8 bases map to TRBD2. This CDR3 spans 14 amino acids. The ends lost 2 bases at V and 1 base at J; junction bases unmatched: 1. CDR1 is MNHEY, CDR2 SMNVEV, per germline (reference sequence). This CDR3 is CASSLGLASYEQYF. In DNA, the CDR3 is TGTGCCAGCAGTTTAGGACTAGCATCCTACGAGCAGTACTTC.

The chain has TRBV11-3 and TRBJ2-1, with 8 bases matching TRBD1. The trim removed 1 base at V and 7 bases at J, leaving 0 bases unmatched. This CDR3 comprises 13 residues. The V gene's germline CDR1 is SGHNT and CDR2 YENEEA. CDR3 sequence: CASSLGTGNEQFF. The CDR3, as DNA: TGTGCCAGCAGCTTAGGGACAGGGAATGAGCAGTTCTTC.

The V gene is TRBV5-1, the J gene TRBJ2-7; perhaps TRBD2 as D (6 bases). Germline V gene lookup returns CDR1 SGHRS and CDR2 YFSETQ. This CDR3 has 15 residues. Trimming left V 2 bases short and J 2 bases short, with 14 bases between. The CDR3 DNA reads TGCGCCAGCAGCTTAGGGGACGGAGGGACCTACGAGCAGTACTTC. Amino acid sequence: CASSLGDGGTYEQYF.